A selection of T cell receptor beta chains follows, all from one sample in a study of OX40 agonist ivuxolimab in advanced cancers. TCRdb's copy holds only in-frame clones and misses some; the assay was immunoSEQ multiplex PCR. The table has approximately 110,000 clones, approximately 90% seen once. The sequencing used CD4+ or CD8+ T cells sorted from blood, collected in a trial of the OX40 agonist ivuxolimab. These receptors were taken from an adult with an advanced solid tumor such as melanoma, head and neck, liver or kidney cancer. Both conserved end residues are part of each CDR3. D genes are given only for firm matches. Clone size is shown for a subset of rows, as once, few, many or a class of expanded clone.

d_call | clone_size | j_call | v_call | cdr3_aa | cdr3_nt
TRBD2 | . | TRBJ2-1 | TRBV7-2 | CASSAGLATAIEQFF | TGTGCCAGCAGCGCCGGACTAGCGACGGCAATTGAGCAGTTCTTC
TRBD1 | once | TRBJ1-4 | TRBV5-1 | CASSDRQGSTNEKLFF | TGCGCCAGCAGCGATAGACAGGGATCAACTAATGAAAAACTGTTTTTT
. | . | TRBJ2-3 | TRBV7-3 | CASSLGLARTGADTQYF | TGTGCCAGCAGCTTGGGACTAGCACGGACAGGGGCAGATACGCAGTATTTT
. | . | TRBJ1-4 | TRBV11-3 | CASSLDRMGTTTNEKLFF | TGTGCCAGCAGCTTAGACCGGATGGGCACTACAACTAATGAAAAACTGTTTTTT
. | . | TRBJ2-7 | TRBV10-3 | CAIRAERTVYEQYF | TGTGCCATCAGAGCAGAGAGGACCGTCTACGAGCAGTACTTC
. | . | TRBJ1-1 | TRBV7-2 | CASSRSWAMPEAFF | TGTGCCAGCAGTAGGTCGTGGGCGATGCCTGAAGCTTTCTTT
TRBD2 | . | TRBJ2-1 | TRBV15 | CATSFRSGPNEQFF | TGTGCCACCAGCTTCCGTAGCGGGCCCAATGAGCAGTTCTTC
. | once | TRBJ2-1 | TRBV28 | CASSLWGGSSYNEQFF | TGTGCCAGCAGTTTATGGGGGGGTAGCTCCTACAATGAGCAGTTCTTC
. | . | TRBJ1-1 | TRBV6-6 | CASSYGDGALVTEAFF | TGTGCCAGCAGTTACGGGGACGGAGCTCTGGTCACTGAAGCTTTCTTT
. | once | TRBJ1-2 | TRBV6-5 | CASFKTQGRGGYTF | TGTGCCAGCTTCAAAACGCAAGGGCGGGGCGGCTACACCTTC
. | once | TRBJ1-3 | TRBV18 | CASSHDRSSGNTIYF | TGTGCCAGCTCACACGACCGAAGCTCTGGAAACACCATATATTTT
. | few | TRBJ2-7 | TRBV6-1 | CASSEEELYEQYF | TGTGCCAGCAGTGAAGAGGAGCTCTACGAGCAGTACTTC
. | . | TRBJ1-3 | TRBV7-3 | CASSLMGTHSGNTIYF | TGTGCCAGCAGCTTAATGGGTACCCACTCTGGAAACACCATATATTTT
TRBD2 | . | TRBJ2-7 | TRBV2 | CASRERLAGVLYEQYF | TGTGCCAGCAGAGAAAGACTAGCGGGAGTGCTCTACGAGCAGTACTTC
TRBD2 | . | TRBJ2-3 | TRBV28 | CASGPSGIRATDTQYF | TGTGCCAGCGGCCCTAGCGGGATAAGGGCCACAGATACGCAGTATTTT
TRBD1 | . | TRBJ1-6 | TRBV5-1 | CASSSQGAGNSPLHF | TGCGCCAGCAGCTCACAGGGGGCTGGTAATTCACCCCTCCACTTT
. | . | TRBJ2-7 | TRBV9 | CASSVDLGNSNEQYF | TGTGCCAGCAGCGTAGACCTCGGGAATAGCAACGAGCAGTACTTC
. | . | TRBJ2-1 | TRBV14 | CASGGATYNEQFF | TGTGCCAGCGGGGGGGCGACCTACAATGAGCAGTTCTTC
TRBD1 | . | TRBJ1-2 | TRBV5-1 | CASSFTGEEGGYTF | TGCGCCAGCAGCTTCACAGGGGAAGAAGGTGGCTACACCTTC
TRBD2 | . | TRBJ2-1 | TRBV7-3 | CASSSGLAGGYNEQFF | TGTGCCAGCAGCTCTGGACTAGCGGGAGGCTACAATGAGCAGTTCTTC